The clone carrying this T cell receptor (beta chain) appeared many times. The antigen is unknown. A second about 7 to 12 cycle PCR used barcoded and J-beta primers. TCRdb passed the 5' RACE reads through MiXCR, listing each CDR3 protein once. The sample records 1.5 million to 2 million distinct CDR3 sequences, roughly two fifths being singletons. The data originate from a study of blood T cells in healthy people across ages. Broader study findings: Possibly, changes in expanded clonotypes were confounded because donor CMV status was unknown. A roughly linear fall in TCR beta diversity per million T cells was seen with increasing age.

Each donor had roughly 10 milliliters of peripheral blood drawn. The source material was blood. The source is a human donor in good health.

CDR3 nucleotides: TGTGCCAGCAGCTCTGGACAGGGATTCGGCTACACCTTC. Translated: CASSSGQGFGYTF. The chain couples TRBV7-9 to TRBJ1-2; 8 bases agree with TRBD1. The CDR3 runs 13 residues. The junction had 6 bases not matched to a gene; V was cut back by 4 bases and J by 8 bases. Germline V gene lookup returns CDR1 SEHNR and CDR2 FQNEAQ (reference sequence). The whole variable domain, remainder taken from reference TRBV7-9 and TRBJ1-2, is DTGVSQNPRHKITKRGQNVTFRCDPISEHNRLYWYRQTLGQGPEFLTYFQNEAQLEKSRLLSDRFSAERPKGSFSTLEIQRTEQGDSAMYLCASSSGQGFGYTFGSGTRLTVV.